The entry below describes one T cell receptor beta chain. The entry originates in a study of CD8+ T cells in alopecia areata. PBMCs yielded sorted CD4+ and CD8+ T cells. Extraction and reverse transcription of RNA yielded cDNA as the sequencing template. The method was immunoSEQ multiplex PCR; TCRdb's version includes in-frame clones alone and lacks a portion of them. The table lists tens of thousands of clones, approximately 50% of them singletons, with around 5% in the top ten. The ends were cut back, 0 bases at V and 2 bases at J, with 5 bases in the middle. Per germline, CDR1 SGHAT and CDR2 FQNNGV. The CDR3 covers 13 residues.

The receptor was isolated from a human donor with alopecia areata. Sequencing used NKG2D-high CD8+ T cells sorted from blood. The chain recombines TRBV11-2 with TRBJ2-7; D is uncertain. The CDR3 loop is CASSLDRTYEQYF. CDR3 nucleotide sequence: TGTGCCAGCAGCTTAGACAGAACCTACGAGCAGTACTTC.